Listed here are 29 T cell receptor beta chains from one sample, sequenced in a study of OX40 agonist ivuxolimab in advanced cancers. Library preparation employed the immunoSEQ multiplex PCR assay. This is the immuneACCESS table as TCRdb keeps it, with only in-frame sequences that have V and J called. A part of the clones is gone; compared with another copy, unresolved V genes explain less than half, and the rest is unexplained. This sample gives about 58,000 clones in total; more than 80% of them show up just once. 1.9% of the sample is taken by the ten largest. The sample was CD4+ or CD8+ T cells sorted from blood, taken in a trial of the OX40 agonist ivuxolimab. These TCRs come from an adult with an advanced solid tumor such as melanoma, head and neck, liver or kidney cancer.

V usage is TRBV6-1 and J usage is TRBJ1-1; D not resolved. V was clipped by 6 bases and J by 0 bases, with 8 bases between them. The CDR3 totals 13 residues. CDR1 and CDR2 from the germline V gene are MNHNS and SASEGT. The CDR3 DNA reads TGTGCCAGCAGCCGAACACTGAACACTGAAGCTTTCTTT. Translation gives CASSRTLNTEAFF.

The rearrangement links TRBV28 to TRBJ1-1; 8 bases agree with TRBD1. The germline gives CDR1 MDHEN, CDR2 SYDVKM. The ends lost 2 bases at V and 2 bases at J; junction bases unmatched: 10. This CDR3 spans 17 amino acids. CDR3 DNA: TGTGCCAGCAGTTTAGTTGCCAGGGGGCATTTTAACACTGAAGCTTTCTTT. Its translation is CASSLVARGHFNTEAFF.

This clone was observed once. This sequence joins TRBV5-1 and TRBJ1-3; D uncertain. The CDR3 loop spans 14 amino acids. V was pared by 0 bases and J by 4 bases, with 8 bases between. In germline, CDR1 is SGHRS, CDR2 YFSETQ. CDR3 coding DNA: TGCGCCAGCAGCTTGGGGACCCAGGGAAACACCATATATTTT. Its translation is CASSLGTQGNTIYF.

DNA for the CDR3: TGTGCCAGCAGCCCTTTTTGGGGGGCGGGAAGCTACACCTTC. The encoded protein is CASSPFWGAGSYTF. The genes are TRBV14 and TRBJ1-2, with a possible D match to TRBD1 (6 bases). Trimming took off 4 bases at V and 9 bases at J, with 18 bases between the two ends. The CDR3 length is 14 residues. Germline V lookup: CDR1 SGHDN, CDR2 FVKESK.

The chain is built from TRBV19 and TRBJ1-2; no clear D. The CDR3 sequence is 15 residues long. Trimming pared 6 bases from V and 4 bases from J, leaving 18 bases between. Germline V lookup: CDR1 LNHDA, CDR2 SQIVND (reference sequence). The CDR3 protein is CASSDPFILIYGYTF. CDR3 sequence (DNA): TGTGCCAGTAGCGACCCCTTTATACTGATCTATGGCTACACCTTC.

The chain employs TRBV7-2 and TRBJ2-7; tentative D call: TRBD2 (6 bases). The germline gives CDR1 SGHTA, CDR2 FQGNSA. Trimming left V 3 bases short and J 1 base short, with 7 bases between. This CDR3 has 13 residues. The CDR3 nucleotides are TGTGCCAGCAGCTTTAGCGGTTCCTACGAGCAGTACTTC. Its protein product is CASSFSGSYEQYF.

This sequence joins TRBV7-9 and TRBJ2-7, with D perhaps TRBD1 or TRBD2 (5 bases each). In germline, CDR1 is SEHNR, CDR2 FQNEAQ (reference sequence). Trimming removed 1 base at V and 6 bases at J, with 10 bases between. CDR3 length equals 13 residues. The DNA of the CDR3 is TGTGCCAGCAGCTTAGGGGGGTGGGTCGAGCAGTACTTC. It is translated as CASSLGGWVEQYF.

In this sample, this clone turned up once. The chain joins TRBV27 to TRBJ1-5; D ambiguous. Trimming cost V 3 bases and J 0 bases, with 9 bases left between them. Germline lookup yields CDR1 MNHEY and CDR2 SMNVEV (reference sequence). The CDR3 is 15 amino acids. The CDR3 protein is CASSLEGNSNQPQHF. The CDR3 coding sequence is TGTGCCAGCAGTTTGGAGGGAAATAGCAATCAGCCCCAGCATTTT.

J is TRBJ1-1 and V is TRBV21-1. TRBV21-1 counts as a pseudogene. The CDR3 loop spans 13 amino acids. The CDR3 protein is CASPTEGNTEAFF. In nucleotides, the CDR3 is TGTGCCAGCCCTACGGAGGGGAACACTGAAGCTTTCTTT.

The CDR3 spells CASSLHPGSGEQYV. In nucleotides, the CDR3 is TGTGCCAGCAGTCTCCACCCAGGCTCGGGGGAGCAGTACGTC. V is TRBV28 and J is TRBJ2-7; D might be TRBD2 (5 bases). Germline CDR1 is MDHEN and CDR2 is SYDVKM. V was cut by 5 bases and J by 7 bases, with 18 bases left in between. CDR3 length equals 14 residues.

The genes are TRBV27 and TRBJ2-7; 8 bases fit TRBD1. The CDR3 is 15 amino acids. V lost 2 bases, J lost 4 bases, and 7 bases stayed unmatched. Germline V gene lookup returns CDR1 MNHEY and CDR2 SMNVEV (reference sequence). The CDR3 nucleotides read TGTGCCAGCAGTTTAGTCGGGACAGGCACTTACGAGCAGTACGTC. Protein product: CASSLVGTGTYEQYV.

The V gene is TRBV27, the J gene TRBJ2-5, with D possibly TRBD2 on 5 matching bases. Germline V gene data show CDR1 as MNHEY and CDR2 as SMNVEV (reference sequence). Trimming shortened V by 5 bases and J by 2 bases, and 12 bases separated the two germline ends. This CDR3 spans 14 amino acids. CDR3 nucleotides: TGTGCCAGCAGTCCCGGGGTCGATCAAGAGACCCAGTACTTC. Protein: CASSPGVDQETQYF.

This sequence joins TRBV2 and TRBJ1-5; D possibly corresponds to TRBD1 (5 bases). Germline V lookup: CDR1 SNHLY, CDR2 FYNNEI. V was clipped by 4 bases and J by 2 bases, with 9 bases between them. The CDR3 has 14 amino acids. The CDR3 loop is CASSVWGGNQPQHF. The DNA for the CDR3 is TGTGCCAGCAGTGTTTGGGGGGGCAATCAGCCCCAGCATTTT.

V usage is TRBV15 and J usage is TRBJ1-1; no firm D call. CDR1 and CDR2 from the germline V gene are LNHNV and YYDKDF (reference sequence). V shed 4 bases and J shed 1 base, with 13 bases lying between them. This CDR3 has 15 amino acids. CDR3 sequence: CATSTRRARNTEAFF. CDR3 sequence (DNA): TGTGCCACCAGCACCCGACGGGCCAGGAACACTGAAGCTTTCTTT. Using reference TRBV15 and TRBJ1-1 for the parts outside the CDR3, the full variable domain is DAMVIQNPRYQVTQFGKPVTLSCSQTLNHNVMYWYQQKSSQAPKLLFHYYDKDFNNEADTPDNFQSRRPNTSFCFLDIRSPGLGDTAMYLCATSTRRARNTEAFFGQGTRLTVV.

The V call is TRBV11-2, the J call TRBJ2-5, with a possible D match to TRBD1 (5 bases). From germline, CDR1 is SGHAT and CDR2 FQNNGV. The V and J ends lost 3 bases and 1 base respectively, with 6 bases between them. This CDR3 spans 13 amino acids. The CDR3 DNA sequence: TGTGCCAGCAGCTTGCAGGGCCAAGAGACCCAGTACTTC. Protein product: CASSLQGQETQYF.

This clone was seen once. The chain carries TRBV2 and TRBJ1-5; TRBD1 agrees at 7 bases. V dropped 1 base and J dropped 3; count of bases not matched to a gene: 6. CDR1 is SNHLY, CDR2 FYNNEI, per germline. This CDR3 region has 16 residues. The CDR3 spells CASSEGRGRNNQPQHF. The CDR3 nucleotides are TGTGCCAGCAGTGAAGGAAGGGGGCGTAACAATCAGCCCCAGCATTTT.

In DNA, the CDR3 is TGTGCCAGCAGCACCAGGTCAGGGGGCGAATATGGCTACACCTTC. Translating it yields CASSTRSGGEYGYTF. The J gene is TRBJ1-2, the V gene TRBV6-6; 8 bases are shared with TRBD1. Germline V CDR1 and CDR2: MNHNY, SVGAGI (reference sequence). This CDR3 spans 15 amino acids. Trimming removed 6 bases from V and 5 bases from J; junction bases left unmatched: 11.

The rearrangement uses TRBV6-1 and TRBJ2-7, with 9 bases aligning to TRBD2. Germline V gene lookup returns CDR1 MNHNS and CDR2 SASEGT. V lost 1 base to trimming and J lost 7 bases; unmatched junction nucleotides: 5. The CDR3 contains 14 residues. CDR3 in DNA: TGTGCCAGCAGTGAAGGCGGGAGGGGGTCTGAGCAGTACGTC. This gives the protein CASSEGGRGSEQYV.

Points on this clone: The junction shows a germline mismatch at one end, possibly a read error. The gene calls are TRBV30 and TRBJ1-2; D uncertain. CDR3 length: 12 amino acids. The germline gives CDR1 GTSNPN, CDR2 SVGIG (reference sequence). CDR3 DNA sequence: TGTACCTGCATACAAGCTAACTATGGCTACACCTTC. As protein: CTCIQANYGYTF.

This clone has a handful of counts. This chain joins TRBV19 and TRBJ2-7; no reliable D call. Trimming took 7 bases from V and 3 from J, leaving 16 bases between them. Germline assignment: CDR1 LNHDA and CDR2 SQIVND (reference sequence). The CDR3 contains 14 residues. CDR3 protein: CASKPRPGGYEQYF. CDR3 in DNA: TGTGCCAGTAAACCTCGGCCCGGCGGCTACGAGCAGTACTTC.

The chain is built from TRBV7-6 and TRBJ2-3, with D perhaps matching TRBD1 or TRBD2 (5 bases each). Per germline, CDR1 SGHVS and CDR2 FNYEAQ. The CDR3 consists of 15 residues. The V gene lost 1 base and the J gene lost 2 bases, with 10 bases spanning the gap. CDR3 loop: CASSLVGPLTDTQYF. The CDR3 DNA is TGTGCCAGCAGCTTAGTGGGACCGCTCACAGATACGCAGTATTTT.

The chain links TRBV2 to TRBJ1-2; D call uncertain. The ends were cut back, 6 bases at V and 5 bases at J, with 10 bases in the middle. CDR1 and CDR2 from the germline V gene are SNHLY and FYNNEI. The CDR3 consists of 12 residues. The CDR3 nucleotides read TGTGCCAGCAGCTCCAACAGTTATGGCTACACCTTC. The encoded protein is CASSSNSYGYTF.

In this sample, this clone turned up a few times. V gene TRBV7-9 combines with J gene TRBJ1-4; the D is unclear. This CDR3 spans 14 amino acids. Trimming took off 8 bases at V and 8 bases at J, with 18 bases between the two ends. Looked up from germline, CDR1 is SEHNR and CDR2 is FQNEAQ (reference sequence). The CDR3 DNA follows: TGTGCCAGCGGACCCGGGAGGGAAATCGAAAAACTGTTTTTT. Its protein is CASGPGREIEKLFF. The variable domain in full, completed from reference TRBV7-9 and TRBJ1-4, reads DTGVSQNPRHKITKRGQNVTFRCDPISEHNRLYWYRQTLGQGPEFLTYFQNEAQLEKSRLLSDRFSAERPKGSFSTLEIQRTEQGDSAMYLCASGPGREIEKLFFGSGTQLSVL.

The rearrangement links TRBV5-6 to TRBJ1-2, with TRBD1 as a possible D gene (5 bases). The CDR3 runs 11 residues. V lost 3 bases, J lost 10 bases, and 10 bases lay in between. Per the germline V gene, CDR1 is SGHDT and CDR2 is YYEEEE. For the CDR3, the DNA is TGTGCCAGCAGCTATCGACAGACCTACACCTTC. Its protein product is CASSYRQTYTF.

In its sample, this clone was seen a few times. The chain is built from TRBV6-5 and TRBJ1-2, with D possibly TRBD1 on 5 matching bases. This CDR3 has 13 residues. The germline V gene encodes CDR1 MNHEY and CDR2 SVGAGI. The V end was cut by 0 bases, the J end by 6 bases, with 8 bases between. CDR3 residues: CASSYSGTDGYTF. CDR3 DNA sequence: TGTGCCAGCAGTTACTCCGGGACGGATGGCTACACCTTC.

V and J are TRBV5-6 and TRBJ1-2, with D possibly TRBD1 on 6 matching bases. Germline CDR1 reads SGHDT; CDR2 reads YYEEEE. The CDR3 has 14 residues. The V and J ends lost 1 base and 5 bases respectively, with 12 bases between them. CDR3: CASSLYQGRYGYTF. CDR3 nucleotide sequence: TGTGCCAGCAGCTTGTACCAGGGGAGGTATGGCTACACCTTC. Full variable domain (remainder filled in from reference TRBV5-6 and TRBJ1-2): DAGVTQSPTHLIKTRGQQVTLRCSPKSGHDTVSWYQQALGQGPQFIFQYYEEEERQRGNFPDRFSGHQFPNYSSELNVNALLLGDSALYLCASSLYQGRYGYTFGSGTRLTVV.

The sample holds one count of this clone. V is TRBV5-8 and J is TRBJ2-1; tentatively, D is TRBD2 (5 bases). Looked up from germline, CDR1 is SGHTS and CDR2 is YDEGEE. The V end lost 0 bases, the J end lost 2 bases, and 12 bases lay between the germline ends. The CDR3 totals 16 residues. The CDR3 region has the DNA TGTGCCAGCAGCTTGGTTCCGGGGTTTGCCTACAATGAGCAGTTCTTC. This encodes CASSLVPGFAYNEQFF.

Only one count was recorded for this clone. This chain uses TRBV4-3 with TRBJ2-5; 13 bases agree with TRBD2. The V gene end was trimmed by 5 bases and the J gene end by 5 bases; junction bases not matched to a gene: 8. The CDR3 is 16 amino acids. Germline V gene data show CDR1 as LGHNA and CDR2 as YSLEER. The CDR3 DNA reads TGCGCCAGCAGCGGACACGGACTAGCGGGAGAGGAGACCCAGTACTTC. Translated: CASSGHGLAGEETQYF.

The chain links TRBV5-1 to TRBJ1-3; 7 positions match TRBD1. CDR1 and CDR2 from the germline V gene are SGHRS and YFSETQ. J gave up 5 bases and V 2 bases, and 7 bases lay outside the gene matches. This CDR3 comprises 15 residues. The CDR3 loop reads CASSFWGDSRNTIYF. The CDR3 DNA reads TGCGCCAGCAGCTTTTGGGGGGACAGTCGAAACACCATATATTTT.